The 27 T cell receptor beta chains listed next were all sequenced from one sample in a study of CD8 T cells in ankylosing spondylitis. TCRdb called the 5' RACE reads again in MiXCR, with one record for every CDR3 protein. The table shows about 340,000 distinct CDR3 sequences, with roughly 14% occurring only once. Sequenced input: blood, either unsorted or a sorted T cell fraction (not recorded which). Receptor source: a male donor with ankylosing spondylitis or in good health (not recorded which).

The rearrangement uses TRBV5-1 and TRBJ2-2; D unclear. Germline loops: CDR1 SGHRS, CDR2 YFSETQ. The CDR3 is 13 amino acids. Trimming removed 2 bases at V and 7 bases at J, with 9 bases between. The CDR3 here is CASSFRQDGELFF. DNA of the CDR3: TGCGCCAGCAGCTTTCGGCAGGACGGGGAGCTGTTTTTT.

The chain joins TRBV7-2 to TRBJ2-3, with 13 bases fitting TRBD2. This CDR3 is built from 16 residues. Trimming at V came to 4 bases and at J to 5 bases, leaving 6 bases not matched to a gene. CDR1 is SGHTA, CDR2 FQGNSA, per germline. Here the CDR3 reads CASSWGLAGSEDTQYF. As DNA, the CDR3 is TGTGCCAGCAGCTGGGGACTAGCGGGGAGTGAAGATACGCAGTATTTT.

Ten or more counts support this clonotype. The rearrangement links TRBV20-1 to TRBJ1-1; possible D gene TRBD1, 5 bases. V was shortened by 0 bases and J by 4 bases, with 12 bases between the two germline ends. Germline-derived CDR1 and CDR2 are DFQATT and SNEGSKA (reference sequence). The CDR3 covers 14 residues. In nucleotides, the CDR3 is TGCAGTGCTAGAGATCCGGGGGGGGGCACTGAAGCTTTCTTT. Protein sequence: CSARDPGGGTEAFF.

This clonotype was seen a handful of times. The J gene is TRBJ2-1, the V gene TRBV6-1, with D unclear. Germline CDR1 and CDR2: MNHNS and SASEGT. The CDR3 sequence is 14 residues long. V was trimmed by 6 bases and J by 4 bases, leaving 13 bases between them. The CDR3 nucleotides read TGTGCCAGCAGCCGGACCGTCGTATACAATGAGCAGTTCTTC. This gives the protein CASSRTVVYNEQFF.

This clonotype was observed a few times. This chain uses TRBV12-3 or TRBV12-4 with TRBJ2-5; 9 bases line up with TRBD1. This CDR3 comprises 16 residues. The V gene end was trimmed by 3 bases and the J gene end by 5 bases; junction bases not matched to a gene: 10. The CDR3 spells CASSLGDRGSSETQYF. The CDR3 DNA reads as TGTGCCAGCAGTTTGGGTGACAGGGGGTCTTCGGAGACCCAGTACTTC.

The V call is TRBV12-3 or TRBV12-4, the J call TRBJ2-3, with 12 bases matching TRBD2. The CDR3 runs 15 residues. Trimming at V came to 2 bases and at J to 8 bases, leaving 5 bases not matched to a gene. For the CDR3, the DNA is TGTGCCAGCAGTTTAACTAGCGGGGGGAAGGGTACGCAGTATTTT. It codes for CASSLTSGGKGTQYF.

Only a few counts were recorded for this clonotype. The rearrangement joins TRBV18 to TRBJ1-5, with D possibly matching TRBD1 (5 bases). V lost 5 bases and J lost 3, with 14 bases in between. The germline gives CDR1 KGHSH, CDR2 LQKENI. CDR3 size: 15 residues. CDR3 sequence (DNA): TGTGCCAGCTCAGACAGTGGGGTCAACAATCAGCCCCAGCATTTT. It is translated as CASSDSGVNNQPQHF.

The table lists this clonotype with a few counts. The chain links TRBV3-1 to TRBJ2-5; the D is unclear. V was trimmed by 3 bases and J by 7 bases, leaving 6 bases between them. The CDR3 contains 11 residues. CDR1 and CDR2 from the germline V gene are LGHDT and YNNKEL (reference sequence). In nucleotides, the CDR3 is TGTGCCAGCAGCCACCCAGGGACCCAGTACTTC. This translates into CASSHPGTQYF.

This chain joins TRBV4-1 and TRBJ1-1; D gene ambiguous. Germline CDR1 and CDR2: MGHRA and YSYEKL. CDR3 length: 14 amino acids. The ends were cut back, 5 bases at V and 1 base at J, with 11 bases in the middle. In nucleotides, the CDR3 is TGCGCCAGCAGCTGGGGTCGCTCGAACACTGAAGCTTTCTTT. It specifies CASSWGRSNTEAFF.

The rearrangement links TRBV6-1 to TRBJ2-7; D not certain. CDR3 length equals 16 residues. Trimming stripped 1 base from V and 2 bases from J, with 15 bases between. The germline gives CDR1 MNHNS, CDR2 SASEGT. In DNA, the CDR3 is TGTGCCAGCAGTGAAGGGATTTCGGGCAGACCCTACGAGCAGTACTTC. It is translated as CASSEGISGRPYEQYF.

This clonotype was seen ten or more times. V is TRBV4-1 and J is TRBJ1-4; TRBD1 might be the D (5 bases). Per the germline V gene, CDR1 is MGHRA and CDR2 is YSYEKL. V shed 0 bases and J shed 8 bases, with 16 bases lying between them. There are 16 residues in the CDR3. CDR3: CASSQDNGRQKEKLFF. In DNA, the CDR3 is TGCGCCAGCAGCCAAGATAACGGGCGACAGAAAGAAAAACTGTTTTTT.

This rearrangement joins TRBV30 to TRBJ1-1; no definite D call. From germline, CDR1 is GTSNPN and CDR2 SVGIG (reference sequence). The CDR3 runs 12 residues. V lost 3 bases to trimming and J lost 5 bases, with 10 bases between them. The CDR3 protein is CAWRIQWTEAFF. The CDR3 DNA reads TGTGCCTGGAGAATCCAGTGGACTGAAGCTTTCTTT.

The CDR3: CASSLGQDAGKQYF. DNA of the CDR3: TGCGCCAGCAGCTTGGGGCAGGATGCTGGAAAGCAGTACTTC. J is TRBJ2-7 and V is TRBV5-1, with unresolved D. The V gene's germline CDR1 is SGHRS and CDR2 YFSETQ. V was pared by 0 bases and J by 8 bases, with 15 bases between. The CDR3 has 14 amino acids.

In this sample, this clonotype turned up a few times. V gene TRBV7-2 combines with J gene TRBJ2-1, with 8 bases lining up with TRBD2. Germline trimming cut 5 bases from V and 7 bases from J; bases unmatched to any gene: 10. Per germline, CDR1 SGHTA and CDR2 FQGNSA. The CDR3 is made up of 15 amino acids. CDR3 region: CASSPATSAINEQFF. CDR3 nucleotides: TGTGCCAGCAGCCCGGCGACTAGCGCTATTAATGAGCAGTTCTTC.

V gene TRBV5-1 combines with J gene TRBJ2-1; D unresolved. Germline V gene data show CDR1 as SGHRS and CDR2 as YFSETQ. Trimming removed 4 bases from V and 1 base from J, with 12 bases in between. This CDR3 spans 15 amino acids. Here the CDR3 DNA reads TGCGCCAGCAGCGGCTCTGATCCTTCCTACAATGAGCAGTTCTTC. Translating gives CASSGSDPSYNEQFF.

The rearrangement uses TRBV20-1 and TRBJ2-5; possible D gene TRBD1, 7 bases. Germline CDR1 and CDR2: DFQATT and SNEGSKA (reference sequence). The CDR3 consists of 17 residues. Trimming left V 2 bases short and J 9 bases short, with 28 bases between. As DNA, the CDR3 is TGCAGTGCTAGATCCCAACATGGACAGGCCTTTACGGGGGCCCAGTACTTC. Residues: CSARSQHGQAFTGAQYF.

The chain combines TRBV12-3 or TRBV12-4 with TRBJ1-2; possible D gene TRBD1, 6 bases. The CDR3 is 16 residues long. Deletions cut 1 base from V and 5 bases from J, with 17 bases between. The CDR3 coding sequence is TGTGCCAGCAGTTTAGGGGGGGGCCCCGCGGGGTATGGCTACACCTTC. This encodes CASSLGGGPAGYGYTF.

This chain connects TRBV21-1 to TRBJ2-1; the D call of TRBD1 is as the table states it, not checked on the DNA. TRBV21-1 is designated a pseudogene. The CDR3 spans 15 residues. The CDR3 loop reads CASSQGRGHYNEQFF. The CDR3 nucleotides read TGTGCCAGCAGCCAAGGACGGGGGCATTACAATGAGCAGTTCTTC.

The CDR3 loop reads CASSSTASNSYEQYF. DNA of the CDR3: TGTGCCAGCAGTTCGACAGCATCTAACTCCTACGAGCAGTACTTC. The genes are TRBV27 and TRBJ2-7, with D maybe TRBD1 (5 bases). V lost 4 bases to trimming and J lost 0 bases, with 13 bases between them. CDR3 size: 15 residues. From germline, CDR1 is MNHEY and CDR2 SMNVEV (reference sequence).

This chain joins TRBV4-2 and TRBJ2-5; 7 bases agree with TRBD2. J lost 5 bases, V lost 2 bases, and 11 bases had no gene match. CDR1 is LGHNA, CDR2 YNFKEQ, per germline. There are 16 residues in the CDR3. The CDR3 spells CASSQIWAGRVETQYF. The CDR3 nucleotides read TGTGCCAGCAGCCAAATATGGGCAGGGAGGGTGGAGACCCAGTACTTC.

The chain employs TRBV20-1 and TRBJ2-5; 8 positions agree with TRBD2. Germline V gene sequence: CDR1 DFQATT, CDR2 SNEGSKA (reference sequence). Trimming cost V 4 bases and J 4 bases; bases outside gene matches: 5. CDR3 length: 13 amino acids. The CDR3 loop reads CSATGGAGETQYF. DNA for the CDR3: TGCAGTGCTACCGGGGGGGCCGGAGAGACCCAGTACTTC.

This clonotype was detected ten times or more. J is TRBJ1-1 and V is TRBV30; 9 bases line up with TRBD1. This CDR3 spans 15 amino acids. CDR1 is GTSNPN and CDR2 is SVGIG in the germline V gene (reference sequence). After removal of 7 bases from V and 1 base from J, the junction contained 10 bases not matched to a gene. CDR3 bases: TGTGCCTCTACCCGGCCACAGGGGGCGAACACTGAAGCTTTCTTT. Encoded protein: CASTRPQGANTEAFF.

This chain joins TRBV4-1 and TRBJ1-1, with D possibly TRBD1 on 5 matching bases. V shed 1 base and J shed 10 bases, with 13 bases lying between them. This CDR3 region has 13 residues. Germline V gene data show CDR1 as MGHRA and CDR2 as YSYEKL. CDR3 DNA: TGCGCCAGCAGCCAAGTAGGGGCAGGGAGAGCTTTCTTT. Its protein is CASSQVGAGRAFF.

There are a few counts of this clonotype. This chain uses TRBV20-1 with TRBJ2-1, with D tentatively TRBD1 or TRBD2 (6 bases each). From germline, CDR1 is DFQATT and CDR2 SNEGSKA (reference sequence). V shed 0 bases and J shed 3 bases, with 12 bases lying between them. The CDR3 extends over 15 amino acids. DNA for the CDR3: TGCAGTGCTAGAGAGGACGGGGGCCGCTACAATGAGCAGTTCTTC. Encoded protein: CSAREDGGRYNEQFF.

This sequence joins TRBV5-4 and TRBJ2-3; weak D call: TRBD1 (5 bases). The V end lost 7 bases, the J end lost 4 bases, and 16 bases lay between the germline ends. The germline V gene encodes CDR1 SGHNT and CDR2 YYREEE (reference sequence). The CDR3 is 14 residues long. CDR3 sequence reads: CASGAQNPPDTQYF. DNA of the CDR3: TGTGCCAGCGGGGCACAAAACCCCCCAGATACGCAGTATTTT.

To note about this clonotype: Because the CDR3 is missing its conserved closing phenylalanine or tryptophan, this is likely a read error. CDR3 nucleotides: TGCGCCAGCAGCTTGGGGGGACTAGCGAGGTCCCTCACAGATACGCAGTATCTT. It specifies CASSLGGLARSLTDTQYL. This chain uses TRBV5-1 with TRBJ2-3, with TRBD2 matching over 10 bases. The junction had 9 bases not matched to a gene; V was cut back by 0 bases and J by 2 bases. Germline-derived CDR1 and CDR2 are SGHRS and YFSETQ. The CDR3 covers 18 residues.

CDR3 in DNA: TGCAGTGCTACCCAGGACGCACGGTCTACAGATACGCAGTATTTT. Its protein product is CSATQDARSTDTQYF. This chain connects TRBV20-1 to TRBJ2-3; D unclear. Per the germline V gene, CDR1 is DFQATT and CDR2 is SNEGSKA (reference sequence). The CDR3 covers 15 residues. Between the trimmed V and J ends, which lost 4 bases and 3 bases, there was a span of 17 bases.